One sample yielded the 3 T cell receptor beta chains listed below, sequenced in a study of human T cells and chemical hapten exposure. TCRdb re-derived calls from the RACE reads in MiXCR, one entry per CDR3 protein. The data contain a few hundred thousand distinct CDR3 sequences, about 8.1% of them singletons. The time point is: pre-sensitization, week 0. This sample's treatment: therapeutic diphenylcyclopropenone sensitization with weekly scalp DPC. The material sequenced was whole blood, taken in connection with sensitization to the hapten diphenylcyclopropenone (DPC). The receptors were sampled from a woman in her 40s with alopecia areata. Some clones in this sample may be carry-over from other donors' samples.

This clonotype has at least ten counts. The V call is TRBV7-2, the J call TRBJ2-1, with a tentative D call TRBD2 (5 bases). This CDR3 spans 13 amino acids. Germline V lookup: CDR1 SGHTA, CDR2 FQGNSA. Trimming took off 1 base at V and 10 bases at J, with 11 bases between the two ends. CDR3 DNA: TGTGCCAGCAGCTTAGGCGGGCATGGGGAGCAGTTCTTC. It is translated as CASSLGGHGEQFF.

A few counts support this clonotype. This chain connects TRBV12-3 or TRBV12-4 to TRBJ1-3; D possibly corresponds to TRBD1 (5 bases). The CDR3 runs to 16 residues. Trimming shortened V by 6 bases and J by 0 bases, and 15 bases separated the two germline ends. CDR3 in DNA: TGTGCCAGCAGCTCTCGGGACGCATCCTCTGGAAACACCATATATTTT. Translated, it gives CASSSRDASSGNTIYF.

This clonotype was counted ten times or more. This chain uses TRBV7-9 with TRBJ2-2; TRBD1 matches 11 bases. Germline CDR1 and CDR2: SEHNR and FQNEAQ (reference sequence). V dropped 5 bases and J dropped 4; count of bases not matched to a gene: 6. The CDR3 is 16 residues long. The CDR3 reads CASSTSGTGGTGELFF. DNA of the CDR3: TGTGCCAGCAGCACCTCCGGGACAGGGGGCACCGGGGAGCTGTTTTTT.